Listed here are 32 T cell receptor beta chains from one sample, sequenced in a study of T cells in Graves' hyperthyroidism and ophthalmopathy. Amplified TCR beta CDR3 regions derived from RNA transcripts. With the HTBI primer set, the TCR CDR3 went through a first round of RT-PCR. One entry per CDR3 protein results from TCRdb running MiXCR on the multiplex PCR reads. The sample consists of under 550,000 distinct CDR3 sequences, roughly 15% of them appearing once. The sample consisted of blood. All receptors derive from a woman younger than 30 with Graves' hyperthyroidism.

V and J are TRBV5-1 and TRBJ1-2, with D possibly TRBD1 on 6 matching bases. CDR3 size: 16 residues. The V end was cut by 0 bases, the J end by 0 bases, with 12 bases between. CDR1 is SGHRS and CDR2 is YFSETQ in the germline V gene. CDR3: CASSLGDMGANYGYTF. In nucleotides, the CDR3 is TGCGCCAGCAGCTTGGGGGACATGGGAGCTAACTATGGCTACACCTTC.

This clonotype was picked up many times. The chain joins TRBV28 to TRBJ2-1; D is ambiguous. There are 10 residues in the CDR3. With 3 bases removed from V and 9 bases from J, the gap between germline ends came to 3 bases. The germline V gene has CDR1 MDHEN and CDR2 SYDVKM. Written as DNA, the CDR3 is TGTGCCAGCAGTTTTGGTGAGCAGTTCTTC. Translating it yields CASSFGEQFF.

Many counts were recorded for this clonotype. The rearrangement links TRBV28 to TRBJ1-1; D may be TRBD1 (6 bases). Trimming took off 6 bases at V and 4 bases at J, with 15 bases between the two ends. The CDR3 has 14 amino acids. Germline lookup yields CDR1 MDHEN and CDR2 SYDVKM. This chain's CDR3 is CASRNQGLSTEAFF. The DNA for the CDR3 is TGTGCCAGCAGAAATCAGGGGTTGAGCACTGAAGCTTTCTTT.

This clonotype was detected many times. The chain joins TRBV7-2 to TRBJ2-1; 14 bases fit TRBD2. Germline V CDR1 and CDR2: SGHTA, FQGNSA. CDR3 length equals 19 residues. The V segment lost 1 base and the J segment 4 bases; nucleotides outside the gene matches: 9. CDR3 protein: CASSLGVGLAGVVYNEQFF. The CDR3 region has the DNA TGTGCCAGCAGCTTAGGGGTGGGACTAGCGGGAGTAGTGTACAATGAGCAGTTCTTC.

There are a few counts of this clonotype. The chain is built from TRBV2 and TRBJ2-4, with 10 bases aligning to TRBD1. The germline V gene has CDR1 SNHLY and CDR2 FYNNEI. V dropped 6 bases and J dropped 8; count of bases not matched to a gene: 7. The CDR3 length is 14 residues. The CDR3 DNA reads as TGTGCCAGCAGACGGACAGGGGGAAGTGACATTCAGTACTTC. Translation gives CASRRTGGSDIQYF.

This clonotype has at least ten counts. The chain combines TRBV13 with TRBJ2-7; TRBD1 is a possible D gene (6 bases). Germline V gives CDR1 PRHDT, CDR2 FYEKMQ (reference sequence). CDR3 size: 15 residues. The CDR3 is CANRVSARYSYEQYF. The CDR3 DNA sequence: TGTGCTAACAGGGTCAGCGCCCGTTATTCCTACGAGCAGTACTTC.

This clonotype has at least ten counts. The chain has TRBV9 and TRBJ1-5, with 7 bases fitting TRBD1. Germline V gene lookup returns CDR1 SGDLS and CDR2 YYNGEE. The ends lost 6 bases at V and 0 bases at J; junction bases unmatched: 15. This CDR3 has 18 residues. The CDR3 sequence: CASTPLKDRFHSNQPQHF. The CDR3 DNA reads TGTGCCAGCACCCCCCTTAAGGACAGGTTTCATAGCAATCAGCCCCAGCATTTT. The full variable domain, in which reference TRBV9 and TRBJ1-5 provide the parts outside the CDR3, is DSGVTQTPKHLITATGQRVTLRCSPRSGDLSVYWYQQSLDQGLQFLIQYYNGEERAKGNILERFSAQQFPDLHSELNLSSLELGDSALYFCASTPLKDRFHSNQPQHFGDGTRLSIL.

This clonotype has more than one count but fewer than ten. CDR3 in DNA: TGTGCCAGCAGCTTACAGGGATTTGAAAAACTGTTTTTT. Translating it yields CASSLQGFEKLFF. V and J are TRBV5-6 and TRBJ1-4, with a possible D match to TRBD1 (6 bases). V was cut by 2 bases and J by 7 bases, with 9 bases left in between. The CDR3 covers 13 residues. Germline CDR1 and CDR2: SGHDT and YYEEEE.

This clonotype was detected ten times or more. The CDR3 bases are TGTGCCAGCAGTTACTCGCACGGAGGGCATTACGAGCAGTACTTC. Residues: CASSYSHGGHYEQYF. The chain uses TRBV6-2 or TRBV6-3 and TRBJ2-7, with TRBD2 as a possible D gene (6 bases). Trimming cost V 0 bases and J 4 bases, with 13 bases left between them. The CDR3 runs to 15 residues. Germline CDR1 reads MNHEY; CDR2 reads SVGEGT.

This sequence joins TRBV11-2 and TRBJ2-7; D remains ambiguous. Germline CDR1 and CDR2: SGHAT and FQNNGV. This CDR3 is built from 14 residues. V lost 1 base, J lost 5 bases, and 12 bases lay in between. CDR3 residues: CASSLVLGSHEQYF. CDR3 DNA sequence: TGTGCCAGCAGCTTAGTGTTGGGGTCCCACGAGCAGTACTTC.

This clonotype was observed at least ten times. V usage is TRBV20-1 and J usage is TRBJ2-7, with no clear D. The CDR3 has 15 amino acids. Germline CDR1 is DFQATT and CDR2 is SNEGSKA (reference sequence). Trimming took off 1 base at V and 6 bases at J, with 19 bases between the two ends. CDR3 amino acids: CSARVSSQPLGEQYF. The CDR3 DNA follows: TGCAGTGCTAGAGTTTCGAGTCAACCATTGGGCGAGCAGTACTTC.

The V call is TRBV20-1, the J call TRBJ2-3; the D is unclear. V lost 6 bases and J lost 0, with 4 bases in between. The CDR3 loop spans 11 amino acids. Germline CDR1 and CDR2: DFQATT and SNEGSKA (reference sequence). CDR3 DNA: TGCAGTGCAGAAAGCACAGATACGCAGTATTTT. Translated, it gives CSAESTDTQYF.

This clonotype came up a few times. The chain employs TRBV11-1 and TRBJ1-1, with no clear D. V lost 6 bases and J 7 bases, leaving 12 bases between the germline ends. This CDR3 spans 12 amino acids. Germline V gene data show CDR1 as SGHAT and CDR2 as FQDESV (reference sequence). The CDR3 DNA reads TGTGCCAGCAGTTGGGGTAGCGGTGAAGCTTTCTTT. Its translation: CASSWGSGEAFF.

A note on this clonotype: The junction departs from germline at one end; a sequencing error may be responsible. The chain links TRBV19 to TRBJ2-1; TRBD2 matches at 9 bases. CDR3 length equals 15 residues. CDR1 LNHDA and CDR2 SQIVND come from the germline V gene (reference sequence). The CDR3 DNA reads as TGTGCCAGTAGGATAGCGGGAGCACCCTACAATGAGCAGTTCTTC. This sequence encodes CASRIAGAPYNEQFF.

This chain links TRBV7-2 with TRBJ1-5, with D tentatively TRBD1 (5 bases). CDR1 and CDR2 from the germline V gene are SGHTA and FQGNSA. V was cut by 1 base and J by 5 bases, with 12 bases left in between. The CDR3 consists of 15 residues. CDR3: CASSLEDRRDQPQHF. The DNA for the CDR3 is TGTGCCAGCAGCTTAGAAGACAGAAGAGATCAGCCCCAGCATTTT. Drawing the rest from reference TRBV7-2 and TRBJ1-5, the complete variable domain is GAGVSQSPSNKVTEKGKDVELRCDPISGHTALYWYRQSLGQGLEFLIYFQGNSAPDKSGLPSDRFSAERTGGSVSTLTIQRTQQEDSAVYLCASSLEDRRDQPQHFGDGTRLSIL.

The V call is TRBV20-1, the J call TRBJ1-2; no firm D call. Trimming stripped 0 bases from V and 5 bases from J, with 13 bases between. Germline V gene data show CDR1 as DFQATT and CDR2 as SNEGSKA (reference sequence). The CDR3 length is 14 residues. CDR3 bases: TGCAGTGCTAGAGAGGTCCGGGGAGGGTATGGCTACACCTTC. This codes for CSAREVRGGYGYTF.

The chain carries TRBV13 and TRBJ2-1, with 12 bases identical to TRBD1. The CDR3 contains 18 residues. J lost 8 bases, V lost 2 bases, and 13 bases had no gene match. The germline V gene encodes CDR1 PRHDT and CDR2 FYEKMQ (reference sequence). The CDR3: CASSLFIGGGQGAYEQFF. The CDR3 bases are TGTGCCAGCAGCTTATTTATTGGCGGGGGACAGGGGGCCTATGAGCAGTTCTTC.

With respect to this clonotype: Given a much more abundant clone one base away, this may be a read error. This sequence joins TRBV10-3 and TRBJ1-1, with a tentative D call TRBD1 (5 bases). The V gene lost 2 bases and the J gene lost 6 bases, with 13 bases spanning the gap. The CDR3 runs 14 residues. Per the germline V gene, CDR1 is ENHRY and CDR2 is SYGVKD. CDR3 in DNA: TGTGCCATCAGTGAGGGAAGTGGGACCTCTGAAGCTTTCTTT. Translating gives CAISEGSGTSEAFF.

This clonotype occurred many times. The chain is built from TRBV10-3 and TRBJ2-7; D may correspond to TRBD1 or TRBD2 (6 bases each). Germline V gives CDR1 ENHRY, CDR2 SYGVKD. CDR3 size: 14 residues. Trimming removed 6 bases from V and 2 bases from J, with 14 bases in between. The CDR3 here is CAISEGGGTYEQYF. The CDR3 nucleotides read TGTGCCATCAGCGAGGGGGGCGGGACCTACGAGCAGTACTTC.

The table lists this clonotype with many counts. J is TRBJ1-5 and V is TRBV28; the match to TRBD1 covers 7 bases. Per the germline V gene, CDR1 is MDHEN and CDR2 is SYDVKM. Germline trimming cut 5 bases from V and 1 base from J; bases unmatched to any gene: 8. The CDR3 is 16 residues long. This CDR3 is CASSRPGQISNQPQHF. The CDR3 bases are TGTGCCAGCAGTCGCCCGGGACAGATAAGCAATCAGCCCCAGCATTTT.

In this sample, this clonotype turned up many times. The chain links TRBV11-2 to TRBJ1-5, with no clear D. Trimming pared 1 base from V and 4 bases from J, leaving 5 bases between. The length of the CDR3 is 13 residues. Germline V gene lookup returns CDR1 SGHAT and CDR2 FQNNGV. CDR3 protein: CASSLGTNQPQHF. Written as DNA, the CDR3 is TGTGCCAGCAGCTTAGGCACGAATCAGCCCCAGCATTTT.

This clonotype has ten or more counts. V is TRBV9 and J is TRBJ2-7; the match to TRBD1 covers 8 bases. The CDR3 spans 15 residues. Per germline, CDR1 SGDLS and CDR2 YYNGEE. Losses at the gene ends were 3 bases for V and 4 bases for J; bases not matched to a gene: 9. The DNA of the CDR3 is TGTGCCAGCAGCGAGACAGGGGCGCGAGGATACGAGCAGTACTTC. It encodes CASSETGARGYEQYF.

V is TRBV20-1 and J is TRBJ2-1, with 8 nucleotides matching TRBD2. Losses at the gene ends were 5 bases for V and 7 bases for J; bases not matched to a gene: 10. The CDR3 is 14 amino acids. Germline V lookup: CDR1 DFQATT, CDR2 SNEGSKA (reference sequence). The CDR3 nucleotides are TGCAGTGCTTGGACTAGCTGGTTTGAGAATGAGCAGTTCTTC. It specifies CSAWTSWFENEQFF.

This clonotype was counted a few times. The chain links TRBV7-2 to TRBJ1-4, with unresolved D. The germline gives CDR1 SGHTA, CDR2 FQGNSA. The CDR3 is 15 residues long. Deletions cut 5 bases from V and 0 bases from J, with 10 bases between. CDR3 coding DNA: TGTGCCAGCAGCGTTGACGGTGCAACTAATGAAAAACTGTTTTTT. This gives the protein CASSVDGATNEKLFF.

The CDR3: CASSRGTASGNTIYF. In DNA, the CDR3 is TGTGCCAGCAGCCGCGGGACAGCCTCTGGAAACACCATATATTTT. V is TRBV5-4 and J is TRBJ1-3, with TRBD1 matching over 7 bases. The CDR3 covers 15 residues. Germline CDR1 and CDR2: SGHNT and YYREEE (reference sequence). V trimming: 4 bases; J trimming: 0 bases; junction bases outside the gene matches: 4.

The genes are TRBV9 and TRBJ2-3, with D hard to call. Trimming left V 0 bases short and J 4 bases short, with 15 bases between. This CDR3 is 16 amino acids long. Germline V gene lookup returns CDR1 SGDLS and CDR2 YYNGEE. The CDR3, as DNA: TGTGCCAGCAGCGTAGGTGAAGGTATTTACCCAGATACGCAGTATTTT. This encodes CASSVGEGIYPDTQYF.

This clonotype has at least ten counts. The rearrangement joins TRBV6-5 to TRBJ1-2; tentative D call: TRBD1 (5 bases). Trimming left V 2 bases short and J 6 bases short, with 13 bases between. This CDR3 has 14 amino acids. Germline values: CDR1 MNHEY, CDR2 SVGAGI. CDR3 protein: CASSYNGGRDGYTF. CDR3 DNA sequence: TGTGCCAGCAGTTACAACGGGGGTCGTGATGGCTACACCTTC.

This clonotype was counted at least ten times. The gene calls are TRBV7-8 and TRBJ2-1; tentatively, D is TRBD1 or TRBD2 (5 bases each). The V end was cut by 1 base, the J end by 6 bases, with 16 bases between. CDR1 SGHVS and CDR2 FQNEAQ come from the germline V gene. This CDR3 spans 16 amino acids. This CDR3 is CASSLVRRGSSNEQFF. The DNA for the CDR3 is TGTGCCAGCAGCTTAGTGCGTCGGGGCAGCAGCAATGAGCAGTTCTTC. Full variable domain (rest looked up from reference TRBV7-8 and TRBJ2-1): GAGVSQSPRYKVAKRGQDVALRCDPISGHVSLFWYQQALGQGPEFLTYFQNEAQLDKSGLPSDRFFAERPEGSVSTLKIQRTQQEDSAVYLCASSLVRRGSSNEQFFGPGTRLTVL.

The chain carries TRBV20-1 and TRBJ2-7; 9 bases align to TRBD2. The germline CDR1 and CDR2 sequences are DFQATT and SNEGSKA (reference sequence). With V trimmed by 2 bases and J by 3 bases, 8 bases remained unmatched. The CDR3 has 15 amino acids. The CDR3 DNA sequence: TGCAGTGCTAGAAAAACTAGCGGGTACCACTACGAGCAGTACTTC. This gives the protein CSARKTSGYHYEQYF.

This clonotype was counted many times. This chain joins TRBV6-1 and TRBJ2-7, with 9 bases lining up with TRBD1. Germline loops: CDR1 MNHNS, CDR2 SASEGT. The J segment lost 1 base and the V segment lost 6 bases, leaving 4 bases of the junction unmatched. CDR3 size: 14 residues. CDR3 coding DNA: TGTGCCAGCAGGGGGACAGGGACTTCCTACGAGCAGTACTTC. Its translation is CASRGTGTSYEQYF.

The chain employs TRBV12-3 or TRBV12-4 and TRBJ2-7, with 11 bases matching TRBD2. The CDR3 runs to 16 residues. Trimming cost V 6 bases and J 7 bases; bases outside gene matches: 14. The DNA of the CDR3 is TGTGCCAGCAGCGTGACTAGCGGGGAAGTTCCGAGTGAGCAGTACTTC. Protein: CASSVTSGEVPSEQYF.

The V call is TRBV28, the J call TRBJ2-7, with TRBD2 identical over 10 bases. Germline V gives CDR1 MDHEN, CDR2 SYDVKM. Trimming took 4 bases from V and 3 from J; bases not matched to a gene: 9. There are 16 residues in the CDR3. CDR3 loop: CASSSVLAGENYEQYF. CDR3 bases: TGTGCCAGCAGTTCGGTTCTAGCGGGAGAAAACTACGAGCAGTACTTC.